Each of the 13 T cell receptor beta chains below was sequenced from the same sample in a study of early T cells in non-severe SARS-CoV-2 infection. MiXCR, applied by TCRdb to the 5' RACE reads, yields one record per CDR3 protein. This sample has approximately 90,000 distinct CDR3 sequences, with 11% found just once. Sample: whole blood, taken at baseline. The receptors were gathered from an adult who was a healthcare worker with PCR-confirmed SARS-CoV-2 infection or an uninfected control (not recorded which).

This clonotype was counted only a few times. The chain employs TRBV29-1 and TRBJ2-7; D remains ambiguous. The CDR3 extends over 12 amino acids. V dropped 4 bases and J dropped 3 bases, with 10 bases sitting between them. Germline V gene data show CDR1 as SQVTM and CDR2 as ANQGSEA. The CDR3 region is CSVVQVGYEQYF. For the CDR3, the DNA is TGCAGCGTTGTCCAGGTCGGCTACGAGCAGTACTTC.

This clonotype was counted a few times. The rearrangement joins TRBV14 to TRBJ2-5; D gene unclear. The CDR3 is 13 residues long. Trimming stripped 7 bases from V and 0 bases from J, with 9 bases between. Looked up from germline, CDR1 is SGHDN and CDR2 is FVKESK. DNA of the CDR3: TGTGCCAGCACCTCGACAAACCAAGAGACCCAGTACTTC. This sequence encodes CASTSTNQETQYF.

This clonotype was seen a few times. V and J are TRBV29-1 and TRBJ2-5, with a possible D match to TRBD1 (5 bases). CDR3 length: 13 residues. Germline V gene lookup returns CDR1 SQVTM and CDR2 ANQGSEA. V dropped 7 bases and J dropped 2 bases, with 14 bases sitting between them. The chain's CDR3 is CSGLKGIQETQYF. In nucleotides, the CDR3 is TGCAGCGGCCTAAAGGGGATTCAAGAGACCCAGTACTTC. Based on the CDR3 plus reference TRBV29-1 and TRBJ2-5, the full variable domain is SAVISQKPSRDICQRGTSLTIQCQVDSQVTMMFWYRQQPGQSLTLIATANQGSEATYESGFVIDKFPISRPNLTFSTLTVSNMSPEDSSIYLCSGLKGIQETQYFGPGTRLLVL.

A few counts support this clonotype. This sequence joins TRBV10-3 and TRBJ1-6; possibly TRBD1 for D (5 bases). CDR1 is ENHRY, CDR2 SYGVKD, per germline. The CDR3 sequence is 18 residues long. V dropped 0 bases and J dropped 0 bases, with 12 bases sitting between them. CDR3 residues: CAISESWDLSSYNSPLHF. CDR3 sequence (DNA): TGTGCCATCAGTGAGTCGTGGGACCTGAGCTCCTATAATTCACCCCTCCACTTT.

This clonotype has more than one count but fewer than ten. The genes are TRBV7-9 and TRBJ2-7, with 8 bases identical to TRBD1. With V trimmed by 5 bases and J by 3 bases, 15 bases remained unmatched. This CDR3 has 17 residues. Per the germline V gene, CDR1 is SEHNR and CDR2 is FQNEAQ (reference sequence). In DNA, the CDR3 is TGTGCCAGCAGCCCCCTTAACGCCGGGACAGGAGGCTACGAGCAGTACTTC. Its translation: CASSPLNAGTGGYEQYF.

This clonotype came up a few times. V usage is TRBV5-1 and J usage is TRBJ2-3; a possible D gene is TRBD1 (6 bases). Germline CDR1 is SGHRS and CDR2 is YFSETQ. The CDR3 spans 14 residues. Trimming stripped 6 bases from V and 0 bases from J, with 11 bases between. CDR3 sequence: CASTFQGSTDTQYF. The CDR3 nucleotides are TGCGCCAGCACGTTCCAGGGGAGCACAGATACGCAGTATTTT.

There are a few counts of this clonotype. CDR3 nucleotide sequence: TGTGCCAGCAGCTTAGGGGGTAGCGGGATTTTCACAGATACGCAGTATTTT. The encoded protein is CASSLGGSGIFTDTQYF. The chain combines TRBV7-2 with TRBJ2-3; 8 nucleotides match TRBD2. Trimming took 1 base from V and 2 from J; bases not matched to a gene: 8. CDR3 length: 17 residues. Germline V gene lookup returns CDR1 SGHTA and CDR2 FQGNSA.

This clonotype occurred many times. CDR3 coding DNA: TGTGCCAGTAGTTCCGGCAATCAGCCCCAGCATTTT. It codes for CASSSGNQPQHF. The J gene is TRBJ1-5, the V gene TRBV19; D gene uncertain. The germline gives CDR1 LNHDA, CDR2 SQIVND (reference sequence). The CDR3 is made up of 12 amino acids. V lost 5 bases and J 2 bases, leaving 4 bases between the germline ends.

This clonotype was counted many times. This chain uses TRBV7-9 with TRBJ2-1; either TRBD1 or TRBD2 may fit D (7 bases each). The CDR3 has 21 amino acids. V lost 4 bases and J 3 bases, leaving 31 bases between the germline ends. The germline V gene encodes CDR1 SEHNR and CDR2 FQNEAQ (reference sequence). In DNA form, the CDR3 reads TGTGCCAGCAGCTCTGGACCAGGGGGAGCGGGAAGGTCGGTAAACTACAATGAGCAGTTCTTC. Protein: CASSSGPGGAGRSVNYNEQFF.

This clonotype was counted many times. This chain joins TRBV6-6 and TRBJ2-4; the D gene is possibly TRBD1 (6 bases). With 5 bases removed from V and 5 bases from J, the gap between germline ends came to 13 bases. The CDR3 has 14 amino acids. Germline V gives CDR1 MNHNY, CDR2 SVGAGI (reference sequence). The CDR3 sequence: CASSPQGKENIQYF. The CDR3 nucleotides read TGTGCCAGCAGTCCCCAGGGGAAGGAAAACATTCAGTACTTC.

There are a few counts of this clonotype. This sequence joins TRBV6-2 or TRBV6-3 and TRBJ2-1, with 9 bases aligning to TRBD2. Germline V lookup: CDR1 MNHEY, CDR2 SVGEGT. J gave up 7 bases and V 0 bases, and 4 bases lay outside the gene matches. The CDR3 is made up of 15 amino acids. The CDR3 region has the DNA TGTGCCAGCAGTTACTCTAGCGGGAGTTTGAATGAGCAGTTCTTC. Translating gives CASSYSSGSLNEQFF.

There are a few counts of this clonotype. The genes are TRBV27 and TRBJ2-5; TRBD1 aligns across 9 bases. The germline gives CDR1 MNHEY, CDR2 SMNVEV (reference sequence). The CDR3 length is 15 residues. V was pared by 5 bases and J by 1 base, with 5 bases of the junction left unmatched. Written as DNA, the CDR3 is TGTGCCAGCAGTCCCTGGGGACAGGGCCAAGAGACCCAGTACTTC. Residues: CASSPWGQGQETQYF.

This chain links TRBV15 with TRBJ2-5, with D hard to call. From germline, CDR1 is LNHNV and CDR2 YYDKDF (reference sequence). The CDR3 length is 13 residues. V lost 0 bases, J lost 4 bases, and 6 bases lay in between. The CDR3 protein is CATSRDLTETQYF. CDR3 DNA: TGTGCCACCAGCAGAGATTTGACAGAGACCCAGTACTTC.